This T cell receptor (beta chain) was sequenced for a study of shared clonotypes between healthy human individuals. Findings of the study overall: How much donors shared clonotypes was expected to be affected by sequencing depth. The diversity represented, both genetic and in exposure history, was limited by few donors.

V lost 6 bases to trimming and J lost 6 bases, with 9 bases between them. CDR1 MGHRA and CDR2 YSYEKL come from the germline V gene. The CDR3 totals 11 residues. CD8 cells classed as naive were CD45RO-negative and positively selected for CCR7, excluding terminally differentiated effector memory CD45RA+ cells. Those who donated were healthy HIV-negative adults, with no recent acute infections or vaccinations reported. Note on this clone: The antigen is unknown.

Template for every sorted-subset replicate PCR totaled 200 to 250 ng DNA, around 32,000 T cell genomes. Data came from immunoSEQ multiplex PCR; TCRdb stores just in-frame clones and leaves some out. The sample has around 610,000 clones, roughly 96% seen once. The material sequenced was naive CD8+ T cells sorted from blood. The chain combines TRBV4-1 with TRBJ2-7; tentatively, D is TRBD1 (6 bases). This receptor was taken from a woman younger than 45 in good health. The CDR3 reads CASSPGAEQYF. The DNA for the CDR3 is TGCGCCAGCAGTCCAGGGGCCGAGCAGTACTTC.